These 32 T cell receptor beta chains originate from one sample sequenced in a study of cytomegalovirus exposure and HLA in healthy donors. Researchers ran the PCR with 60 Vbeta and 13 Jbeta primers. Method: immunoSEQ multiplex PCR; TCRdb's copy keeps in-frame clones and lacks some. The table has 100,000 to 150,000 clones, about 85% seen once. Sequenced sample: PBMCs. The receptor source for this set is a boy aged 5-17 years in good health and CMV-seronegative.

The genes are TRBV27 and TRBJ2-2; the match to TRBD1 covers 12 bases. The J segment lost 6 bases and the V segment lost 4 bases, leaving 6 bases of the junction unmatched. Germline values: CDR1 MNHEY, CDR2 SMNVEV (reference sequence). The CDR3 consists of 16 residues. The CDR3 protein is CASSSPGTGGSGELFF. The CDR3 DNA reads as TGTGCCAGCAGTTCCCCCGGGACAGGGGGCTCCGGGGAGCTGTTTTTT.

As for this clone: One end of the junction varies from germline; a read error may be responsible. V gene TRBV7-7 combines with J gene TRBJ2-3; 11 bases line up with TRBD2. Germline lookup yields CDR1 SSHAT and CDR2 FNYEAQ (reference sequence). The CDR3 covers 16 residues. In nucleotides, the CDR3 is TGTGCTAGCAGCTTAACAACTAGCGGGAGTGGGGATACGCAGTATTTT. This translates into CASSLTTSGSGDTQYF.

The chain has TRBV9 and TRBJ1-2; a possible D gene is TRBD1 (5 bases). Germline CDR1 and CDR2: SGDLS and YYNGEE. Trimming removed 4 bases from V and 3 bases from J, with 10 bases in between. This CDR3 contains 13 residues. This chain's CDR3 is CASSLGGDYGYTF. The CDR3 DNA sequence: TGTGCCAGCAGCCTCGGGGGGGACTATGGCTACACCTTC.

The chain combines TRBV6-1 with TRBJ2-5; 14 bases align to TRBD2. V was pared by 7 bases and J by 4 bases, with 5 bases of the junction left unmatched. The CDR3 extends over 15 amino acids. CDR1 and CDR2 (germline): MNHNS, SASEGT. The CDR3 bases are TGTGCCAGCATCCGACTAGCGGGGGGGCTAGAGACCCAGTACTTC. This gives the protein CASIRLAGGLETQYF.

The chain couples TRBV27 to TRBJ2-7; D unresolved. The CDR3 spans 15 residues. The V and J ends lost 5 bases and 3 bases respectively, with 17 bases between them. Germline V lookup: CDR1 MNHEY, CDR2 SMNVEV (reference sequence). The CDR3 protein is CASSVDLQRSYEQYF. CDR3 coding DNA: TGTGCCAGCAGTGTCGACCTACAACGGAGCTACGAGCAGTACTTC.

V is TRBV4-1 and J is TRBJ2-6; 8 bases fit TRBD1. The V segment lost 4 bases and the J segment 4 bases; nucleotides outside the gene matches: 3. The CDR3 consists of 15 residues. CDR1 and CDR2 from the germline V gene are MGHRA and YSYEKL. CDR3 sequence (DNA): TGCGCCAGCAGCCCGACAGGGGCGGGGGCCAACGTCCTGACTTTC. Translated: CASSPTGAGANVLTF.

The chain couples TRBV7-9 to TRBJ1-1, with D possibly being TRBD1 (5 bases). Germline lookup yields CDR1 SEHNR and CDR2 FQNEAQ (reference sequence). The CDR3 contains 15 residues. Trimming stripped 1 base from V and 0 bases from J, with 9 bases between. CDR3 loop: CASSLEGVMNTEAFF. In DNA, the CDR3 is TGTGCCAGCAGCTTAGAAGGGGTCATGAACACTGAAGCTTTCTTT.

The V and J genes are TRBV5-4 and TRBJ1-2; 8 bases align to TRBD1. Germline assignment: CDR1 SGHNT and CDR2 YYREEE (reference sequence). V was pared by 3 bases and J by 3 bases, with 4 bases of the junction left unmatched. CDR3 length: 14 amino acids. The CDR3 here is CASSYRGSDYGYTF. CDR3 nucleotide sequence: TGTGCCAGCAGCTACAGGGGGTCCGACTATGGCTACACCTTC.

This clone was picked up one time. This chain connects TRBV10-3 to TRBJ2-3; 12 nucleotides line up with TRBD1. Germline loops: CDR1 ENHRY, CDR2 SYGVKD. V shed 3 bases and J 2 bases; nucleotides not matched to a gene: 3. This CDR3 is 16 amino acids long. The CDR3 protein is CAISDGTGGPTDTQYF. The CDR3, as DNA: TGTGCCATCAGTGACGGGACAGGGGGCCCCACAGATACGCAGTATTTT.

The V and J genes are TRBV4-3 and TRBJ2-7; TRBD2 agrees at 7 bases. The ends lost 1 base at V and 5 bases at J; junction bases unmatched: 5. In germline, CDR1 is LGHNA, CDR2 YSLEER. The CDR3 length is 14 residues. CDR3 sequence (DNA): TGCGCCAGCAGCCAAGTTCCCAGCGGGGACGAGCAGTACTTC. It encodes CASSQVPSGDEQYF.

CDR3 sequence: CAWSRGGPEQYF. CDR3 nucleotide sequence: TGTGCCTGGAGTCGAGGAGGTCCCGAGCAGTACTTC. V is TRBV30 and J is TRBJ2-7; a weak D match, TRBD2 (5 bases). This CDR3 has 12 residues. Deletions cut 2 bases from V and 6 bases from J, with 11 bases between. CDR1 GTSNPN and CDR2 SVGIG come from the germline V gene (reference sequence).

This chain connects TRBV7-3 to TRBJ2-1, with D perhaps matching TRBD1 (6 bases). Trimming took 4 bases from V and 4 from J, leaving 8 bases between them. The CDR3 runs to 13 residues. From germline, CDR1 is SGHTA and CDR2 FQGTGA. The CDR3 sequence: CASSSDRYNEQFF. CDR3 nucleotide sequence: TGTGCCAGCAGCTCGGACAGATACAATGAGCAGTTCTTC.

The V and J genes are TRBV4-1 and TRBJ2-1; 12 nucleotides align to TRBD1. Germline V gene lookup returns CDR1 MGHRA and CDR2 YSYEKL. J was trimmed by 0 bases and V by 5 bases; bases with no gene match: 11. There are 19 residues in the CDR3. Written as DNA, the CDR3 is TGCGCCAGCAGCACTCCCGGGACAGGGGGCCTTAGCTCCTACAATGAGCAGTTCTTC. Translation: CASSTPGTGGLSSYNEQFF.

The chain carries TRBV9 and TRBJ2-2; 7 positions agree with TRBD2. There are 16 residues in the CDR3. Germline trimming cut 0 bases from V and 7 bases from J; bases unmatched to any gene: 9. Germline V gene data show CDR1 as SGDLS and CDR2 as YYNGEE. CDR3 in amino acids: CASSVVGSGSLGELFF. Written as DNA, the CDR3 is TGTGCCAGCAGCGTAGTAGGTAGCGGGTCTCTCGGGGAGCTGTTTTTT.

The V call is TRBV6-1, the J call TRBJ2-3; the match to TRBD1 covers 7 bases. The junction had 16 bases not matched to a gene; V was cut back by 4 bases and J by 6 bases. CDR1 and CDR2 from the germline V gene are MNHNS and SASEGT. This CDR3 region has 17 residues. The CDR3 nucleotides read TGTGCCAGCAGTGCTACGGTAGGGGGCGCTTATTCCGATACGCAGTATTTT. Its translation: CASSATVGGAYSDTQYF.

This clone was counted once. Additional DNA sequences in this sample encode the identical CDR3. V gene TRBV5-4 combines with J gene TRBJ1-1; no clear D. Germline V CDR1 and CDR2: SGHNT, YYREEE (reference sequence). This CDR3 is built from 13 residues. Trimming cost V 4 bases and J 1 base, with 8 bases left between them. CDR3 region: CASSAGGNTEAFF. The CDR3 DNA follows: TGTGCCAGCAGCGCCGGTGGGAACACTGAAGCTTTCTTT. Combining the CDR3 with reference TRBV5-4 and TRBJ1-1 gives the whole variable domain ETGVTQSPTHLIKTRGQQVTLRCSSQSGHNTVSWYQQALGQGPQFIFQYYREEENGRGNFPPRFSGLQFPNYSSELNVNALELDDSALYLCASSAGGNTEAFFGQGTRLTVV.

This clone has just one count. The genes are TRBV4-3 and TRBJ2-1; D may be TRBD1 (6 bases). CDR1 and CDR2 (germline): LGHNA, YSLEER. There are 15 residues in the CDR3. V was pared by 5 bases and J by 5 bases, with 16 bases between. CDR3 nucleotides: TGCGCCAGCAGCGAAGTAGTCAGGGGCCACAATGAGCAGTTCTTC. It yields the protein CASSEVVRGHNEQFF.

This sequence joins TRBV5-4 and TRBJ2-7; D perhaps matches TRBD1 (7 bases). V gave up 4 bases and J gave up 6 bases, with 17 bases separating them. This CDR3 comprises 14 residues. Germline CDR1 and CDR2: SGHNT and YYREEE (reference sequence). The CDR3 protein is CASSPEGQFVEQYF. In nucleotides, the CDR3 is TGTGCCAGCAGCCCGGAGGGACAGTTCGTCGAGCAGTACTTC.

This CDR3 is CASSEGTGFHEQYF. CDR3 in DNA: TGTGCCAGCAGTGAAGGAACAGGGTTCCACGAGCAGTACTTC. This chain connects TRBV25-1 to TRBJ2-7; the D gene is possibly TRBD1 (6 bases). CDR1 is MGHDK, CDR2 SYGVNS, per germline. This CDR3 contains 14 residues. Trimming shortened V by 2 bases and J by 5 bases, and 13 bases separated the two germline ends.

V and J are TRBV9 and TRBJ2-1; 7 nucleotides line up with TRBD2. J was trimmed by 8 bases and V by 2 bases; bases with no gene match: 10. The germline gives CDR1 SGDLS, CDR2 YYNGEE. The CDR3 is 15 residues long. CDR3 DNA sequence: TGTGCCAGCAGCGTCAAGGGGCTAGCGGTCCATGAGCAGTTCTTC. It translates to CASSVKGLAVHEQFF.

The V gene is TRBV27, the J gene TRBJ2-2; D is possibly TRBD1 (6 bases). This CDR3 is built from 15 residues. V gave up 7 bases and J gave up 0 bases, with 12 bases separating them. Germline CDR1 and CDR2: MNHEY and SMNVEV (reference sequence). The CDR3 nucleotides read TGTGCCAGCACATACGGGACAACGAACACCGGGGAGCTGTTTTTT. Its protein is CASTYGTTNTGELFF.

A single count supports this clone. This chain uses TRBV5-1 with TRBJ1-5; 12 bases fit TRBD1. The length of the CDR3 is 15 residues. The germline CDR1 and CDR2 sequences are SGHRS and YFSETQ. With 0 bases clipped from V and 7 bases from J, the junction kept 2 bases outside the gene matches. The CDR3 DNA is TGCGCCAGCAGCTTGGGGGGGACAGGGGGCCAGCCCCAGCATTTT. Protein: CASSLGGTGGQPQHF.

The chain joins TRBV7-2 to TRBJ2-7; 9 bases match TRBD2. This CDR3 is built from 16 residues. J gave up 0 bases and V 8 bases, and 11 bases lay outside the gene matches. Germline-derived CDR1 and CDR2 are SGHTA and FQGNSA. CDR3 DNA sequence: TGTGCCAGCTCCAACCAGGGTAGCGGGAGCTCCTACGAGCAGTACTTC. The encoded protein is CASSNQGSGSSYEQYF.

This CDR3 reads CASSLREGAYNEQFF. The CDR3 nucleotides read TGTGCCAGCAGCCTTCGGGAGGGGGCCTACAATGAGCAGTTCTTC. The chain recombines TRBV9 with TRBJ2-1; the match to TRBD2 covers 8 bases. The V and J ends lost 4 bases and 2 bases, in that order; junction bases with no gene match: 5. This CDR3 spans 15 amino acids. Germline loops: CDR1 SGDLS, CDR2 YYNGEE.

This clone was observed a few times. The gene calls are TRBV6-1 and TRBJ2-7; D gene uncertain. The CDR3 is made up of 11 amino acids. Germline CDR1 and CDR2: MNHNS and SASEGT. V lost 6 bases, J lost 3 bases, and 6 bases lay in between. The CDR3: CASSLGYEQYF. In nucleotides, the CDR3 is TGTGCCAGCAGCCTAGGCTACGAGCAGTACTTC.

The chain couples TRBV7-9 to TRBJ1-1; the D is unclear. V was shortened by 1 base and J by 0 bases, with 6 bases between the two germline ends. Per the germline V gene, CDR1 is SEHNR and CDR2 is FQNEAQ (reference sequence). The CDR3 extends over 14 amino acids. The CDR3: CASSLEEVNTEAFF. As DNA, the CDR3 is TGTGCCAGCAGCTTAGAGGAGGTGAACACTGAAGCTTTCTTT.

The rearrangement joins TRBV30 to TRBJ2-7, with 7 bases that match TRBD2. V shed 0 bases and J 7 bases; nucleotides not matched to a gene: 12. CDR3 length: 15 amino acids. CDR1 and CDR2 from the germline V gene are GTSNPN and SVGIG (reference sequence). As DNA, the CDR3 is TGTGCCTGGAGTGTAACCATCGGGACTACCGAAGAGCAGTACTTC. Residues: CAWSVTIGTTEEQYF.

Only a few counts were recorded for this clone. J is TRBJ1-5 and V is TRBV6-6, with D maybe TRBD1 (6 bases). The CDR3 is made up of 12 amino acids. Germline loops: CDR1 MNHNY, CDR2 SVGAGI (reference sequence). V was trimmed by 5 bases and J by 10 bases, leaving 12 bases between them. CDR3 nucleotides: TGTGCCAGCAGTGGGACACCCTTTCCCCAGCATTTT. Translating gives CASSGTPFPQHF.

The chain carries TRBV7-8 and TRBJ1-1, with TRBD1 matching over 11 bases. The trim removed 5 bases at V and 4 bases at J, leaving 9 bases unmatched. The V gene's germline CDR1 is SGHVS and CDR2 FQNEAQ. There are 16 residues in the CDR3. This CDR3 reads CASSHGTGGWGTEAFF. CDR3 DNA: TGTGCCAGCAGCCATGGGACAGGGGGATGGGGCACTGAAGCTTTCTTT.

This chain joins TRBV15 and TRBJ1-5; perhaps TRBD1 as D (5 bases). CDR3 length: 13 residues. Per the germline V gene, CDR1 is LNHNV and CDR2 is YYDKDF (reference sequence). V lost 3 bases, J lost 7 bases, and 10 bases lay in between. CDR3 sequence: CATSSRVDQPQHF. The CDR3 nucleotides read TGTGCCACCAGCAGCAGGGTGGACCAGCCCCAGCATTTT. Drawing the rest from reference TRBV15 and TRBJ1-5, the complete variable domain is DAMVIQNPRYQVTQFGKPVTLSCSQTLNHNVMYWYQQKSSQAPKLLFHYYDKDFNNEADTPDNFQSRRPNTSFCFLDIRSPGLGDTAMYLCATSSRVDQPQHFGDGTRLSIL.

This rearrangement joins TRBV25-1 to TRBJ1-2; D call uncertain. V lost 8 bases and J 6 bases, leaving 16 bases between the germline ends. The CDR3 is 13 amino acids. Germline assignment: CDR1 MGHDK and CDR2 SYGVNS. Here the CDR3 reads CASGLGREDGYTF. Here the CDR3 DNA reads TGTGCCAGCGGTTTAGGGAGGGAGGATGGCTACACCTTC.

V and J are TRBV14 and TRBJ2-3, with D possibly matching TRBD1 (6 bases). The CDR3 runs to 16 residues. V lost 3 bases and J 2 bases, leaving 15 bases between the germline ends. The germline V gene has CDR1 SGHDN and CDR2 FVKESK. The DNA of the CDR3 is TGTGCCAGCAGCCAGGAGGACAGCGTGCCCACAGATACGCAGTATTTT. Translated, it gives CASSQEDSVPTDTQYF. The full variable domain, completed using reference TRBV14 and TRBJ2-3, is EAGVTQFPSHSVIEKGQTVTLRCDPISGHDNLYWYRRVMGKEIKFLLHFVKESKQDESGMPNNRFLAERTGGTYSTLKVQPAELEDSGVYFCASSQEDSVPTDTQYFGPGTRLTVL.